This T cell receptor beta chain comes out of a study of blood T cell repertoires in COVID-19. This clone was seen once. The CDR3 has 14 residues. Unmatched junction bases numbered 8, after V lost 5 bases and J lost 7 bases. CDR1 SEHNR and CDR2 FQNEAQ come from the germline V gene (reference sequence). Libraries were prepared by immunoSEQ multiplex PCR; TCRdb keeps only in-frame clonotypes and omits some of them. The table has 300,000 or so clones, approximately 83% seen once. The V call is TRBV7-9, the J call TRBJ1-2; the match to TRBD1 covers 9 bases. The material sequenced was PBMCs or T cells enriched from blood (not recorded which). The TCR originated in a woman in her thirties or forties with acute COVID-19. This chain's CDR3 is CASSLAGTGFGYTF. CDR3 nucleotide sequence: TGTGCCAGCAGCCTTGCCGGGACAGGGTTTGGCTACACCTTC.